The sequence of this TCR beta chain was determined in a study of T cell responses to AZD1222 COVID-19 vaccine. Between the trimmed V and J ends, which lost 0 bases and 4 bases, there was a span of 15 bases. The V gene's germline CDR1 is LGHDT and CDR2 YNNKEL (reference sequence). The CDR3 is 17 residues long. Assay used: immunoSEQ multiplex PCR; TCRdb lists only in-frame clones, some missing. This sample carries around 97,000 clones, around 90% of them seen once, and the ten largest clones take 20%. This clonotype originated in an adult in good health. Sequenced material: peripheral blood, taken on day 0 of AZD1222 vaccination. The chain has TRBV3-1 (or the pseudogene TRBV3-2) and TRBJ2-2; D possibly corresponds to TRBD2 (7 bases). The CDR3: CASSQDPGGQGTGELFF. The DNA for the CDR3 is TGTGCCAGCAGCCAAGATCCCGGGGGGCAAGGCACCGGGGAGCTGTTTTTT.